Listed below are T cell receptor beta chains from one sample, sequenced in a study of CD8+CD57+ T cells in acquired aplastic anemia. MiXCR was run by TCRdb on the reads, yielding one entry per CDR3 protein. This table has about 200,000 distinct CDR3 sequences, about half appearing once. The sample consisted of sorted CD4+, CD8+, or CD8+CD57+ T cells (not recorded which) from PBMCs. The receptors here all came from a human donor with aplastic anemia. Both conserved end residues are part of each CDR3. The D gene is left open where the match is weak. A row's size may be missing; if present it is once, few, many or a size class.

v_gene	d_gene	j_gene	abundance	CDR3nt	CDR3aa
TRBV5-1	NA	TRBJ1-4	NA	TGCGCCAGCAGCCCCCGAACAGATGGTGAGAAACTGTCTTTT	CASSPRTDGEKLSF
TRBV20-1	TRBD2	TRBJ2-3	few	TGCAGTGCCTCAGGACCGGGAGGTTCAGATACGCAGTATTTT	CSASGPGGSDTQYF
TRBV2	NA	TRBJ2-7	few	TGTGCCAGCAGCCGGGGGCAAGAGCAGTACTTC	CASSRGQEQYF
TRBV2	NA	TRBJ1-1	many	TGTGCCAGCAGTGACAGGATGACATCAACTGAAGCTTTCTTT	CASSDRMTSTEAFF
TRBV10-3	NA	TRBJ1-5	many	TGTGCCATCAGTGAGGGGGGGGGGGCCCGCGATCAGCCCCAGCATTTT	CAISEGGGARDQPQHF
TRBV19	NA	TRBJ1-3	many	TGTGCCAGTAGTACCGACGGGGCCTCCGGAAACACCATATATTTT	CASSTDGASGNTIYF
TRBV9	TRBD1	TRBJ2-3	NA	TGTGCCAGCAACCGGGACAGGAGCACAGATACGCAGTATTTT	CASNRDRSTDTQYF
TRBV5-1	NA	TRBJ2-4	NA	TGCGCCAGCAGCTTGGATGCCGAGAAAAACATTCAGTACTTC	CASSLDAEKNIQYF
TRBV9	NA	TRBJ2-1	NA	TGTGCCAGCAGCGTAGGGTCAGGACCTGAGGATGAGCAGTTCTTC	CASSVGSGPEDEQFF
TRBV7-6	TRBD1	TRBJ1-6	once	TGTGCCAGCAGCTCCAGGGGACAGGCGGATTCACCCCTCCACTTT	CASSSRGQADSPLHF
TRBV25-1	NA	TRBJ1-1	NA	TGTGCCAGCAGTAGGGGCTTGTGGGGGAACACTGAAGCTTTCTTT	CASSRGLWGNTEAFF
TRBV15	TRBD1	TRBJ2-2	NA	TGTGCCACCAGCACTGGGGGACAGTCGGTCACCGGGGAGCTGTTTTTT	CATSTGGQSVTGELFF
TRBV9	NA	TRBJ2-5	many	TGTGCCAGCAGCGGGTACAACTCAGAGACCCAGTACTTC	CASSGYNSETQYF
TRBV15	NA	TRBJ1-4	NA	TGTGCCACCAGCAGCAGGATAGTGGTGACTAATGAAAAACTGTTTTTT	CATSSRIVVTNEKLFF
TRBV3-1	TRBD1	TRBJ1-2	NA	TGTGCCAGCAGTGTGGACAGGGGCGGCTACACCTTC	CASSVDRGGYTF
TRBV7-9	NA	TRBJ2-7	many	TGTGCCAGCAGCTTAGCCAGTATCTCCTACGAGCAGTACTTC	CASSLASISYEQYF